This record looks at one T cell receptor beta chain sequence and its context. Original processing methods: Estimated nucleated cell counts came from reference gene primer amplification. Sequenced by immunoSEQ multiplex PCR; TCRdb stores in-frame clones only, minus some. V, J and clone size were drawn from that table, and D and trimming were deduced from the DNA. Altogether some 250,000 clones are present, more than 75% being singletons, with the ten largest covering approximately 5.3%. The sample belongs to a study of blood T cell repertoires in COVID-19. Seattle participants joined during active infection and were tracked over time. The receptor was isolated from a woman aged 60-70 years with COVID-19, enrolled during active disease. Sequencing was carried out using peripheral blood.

CDR3 in amino acids: CATSDFSPPDRNQPQHF. The CDR3, as DNA: TGTGCCACCAGTGATTTCTCCCCCCCGGACAGAAATCAGCCCCAGCATTTT. The gene calls are TRBV24-1 and TRBJ1-5; TRBD1 is a possible D gene (6 bases). CDR3 length: 17 residues. Per the germline V gene, CDR1 is KGHDR and CDR2 is SFDVKD. Trimming removed 1 base from V and 4 bases from J, with 16 bases in between.